A single sample is the source of the 5 T cell receptor beta chains below, sequenced in a study of blood T cells in healthy people across ages. Sample-barcoded 5' priming and a J-beta primer mix drove a second PCR of roughly 6 to 12 cycles. TCRdb re-called the 5' RACE reads through MiXCR, storing one row per CDR3 protein. This sample has about 730,000 distinct CDR3 sequences; roughly two fifths occur once, and the top ten carry 20% to 25%. Sequencing input: blood. The receptors were sampled from a woman aged 55-70 years in good health.

The V and J genes are TRBV5-1 and TRBJ1-1; maybe TRBD1 (6 bases). The CDR3 runs 16 residues. CDR1 and CDR2 from the germline V gene are SGHRS and YFSETQ. Between the trimmed V and J ends, which lost 0 bases and 4 bases, there was a span of 16 bases. The chain's CDR3 is CASSLDPGATLTEAFF. Written as DNA, the CDR3 is TGCGCCAGCAGCTTGGATCCGGGGGCCACGCTCACTGAAGCTTTCTTT. Combining the CDR3 with reference TRBV5-1 and TRBJ1-1 gives the whole variable domain KAGVTQTPRYLIKTRGQQVTLSCSPISGHRSVSWYQQTPGQGLQFLFEYFSETQRNKGNFPGRFSGRQFSNSRSEMNVSTLELGDSALYLCASSLDPGATLTEAFFGQGTRLTVV.

The gene calls are TRBV19 and TRBJ2-7, with 9 bases fitting TRBD1. The CDR3 covers 15 residues. Germline CDR1 and CDR2: LNHDA and SQIVND (reference sequence). V shed 6 bases, J shed 1 base, and the junction held 7 bases outside the gene matches. The CDR3 DNA follows: TGTGCCAGTAGATCTGGGGACAGGGCATCCTACGAGCAGTACTTC. This encodes CASRSGDRASYEQYF. The complete variable domain, with remaining parts taken from reference TRBV19 and TRBJ2-7, reads DGGITQSPKYLFRKEGQNVTLSCEQNLNHDAMYWYRQDPGQGLRLIYYSQIVNDFQKGDIAEGYSVSREKKESFPLTVTSAQKNPTAFYLCASRSGDRASYEQYFGPGTRLTVT.

The rearrangement uses TRBV28 and TRBJ2-7; possibly TRBD1 or TRBD2 for D (6 bases each). The CDR3 contains 16 residues. Looked up from germline, CDR1 is MDHEN and CDR2 is SYDVKM. The ends were cut back, 4 bases at V and 2 bases at J, with 18 bases in the middle. This chain's CDR3 is CASSSPQGGGTYEQYF. The CDR3 bases are TGTGCCAGCAGTTCCCCCCAAGGGGGAGGAACCTACGAGCAGTACTTC.

This clonotype was observed a handful of times. The V and J genes are TRBV7-6 and TRBJ2-2; D perhaps matches TRBD1 (5 bases). The CDR3 consists of 14 residues. Trimming took off 8 bases at V and 4 bases at J, with 14 bases between the two ends. Germline values: CDR1 SGHVS, CDR2 FNYEAQ. The CDR3 here is CASGDRQGTGELFF. Written as DNA, the CDR3 is TGTGCCAGCGGGGATCGGCAGGGCACCGGGGAGCTGTTTTTT.

As for this clonotype: A much more abundant neighbour one base away suggests this may be a read error. The chain joins TRBV4-3 to TRBJ2-1, with 14 bases fitting TRBD2. The CDR3 sequence is 16 residues long. CDR1 and CDR2 from the germline V gene are LGHNA and YSLEER. The CDR3 is CASSQGGLAGVNEQLF. CDR3 DNA sequence: TGCGCCAGCAGCCAAGGGGGACTAGCGGGAGTAAATGAGCAGTTATTC.